This T cell receptor (beta chain) is drawn from a study of blood T cell repertoires in COVID-19. V lost 6 bases, J lost 4 bases, and 10 bases stayed unmatched. The CDR3 has 17 residues. From germline, CDR1 is SNHLY and CDR2 FYNNEI. This clone has a single count. TCRdb keeps only in-frame clones here, not all; method: immunoSEQ multiplex PCR. The top ten hold 3.9% of the sample, which has approximately 50,000 clones, about 92% seen once. The receptor was isolated from a human donor in a cohort sampled during active COVID-19. The rearrangement links TRBV2 to TRBJ2-1, with 12 bases identical to TRBD2. Specimen: peripheral blood. The CDR3 protein is CASSGSGTSGSYNEQFF. CDR3 nucleotide sequence: TGTGCCAGCAGCGGGTCCGGGACTAGCGGGTCTTACAATGAGCAGTTCTTC.